The rows below give T cell receptor beta chains drawn from one sample of a study of shared clonotypes between healthy human individuals. Libraries were prepared by immunoSEQ multiplex PCR; TCRdb keeps only in-frame clonotypes and omits some of them. The sample has about 2.3 million clones, 80% to 95% seen once. The sequencing sample was made of naive CD4+ T cells from PBMCs. These receptors were collected from a man aged 18-30 years in good health. Some clones in this sample may be carry-over from other donors' samples. CDR3s include the opening cysteine and the closing phenylalanine or tryptophan. A D gene is named only where the DNA matches it firmly. Not all rows give a size; the values are once, few, many and, for expanded clones, a class.

- | TRBJ2-5 | TRBV29-1 | TRBD1 | CSVGTGRVETQYF | TGCAGCGTTGGGACAGGGCGAGTGGAGACCCAGTACTTC
- | TRBJ2-7 | TRBV7-2 | - | CASSIVYEQYF | TGTGCCAGCAGCATCGTGTACGAGCAGTACTTC
few | TRBJ1-1 | TRBV2 | - | CASSEGGVAFF | TGTGCCAGCAGTGAAGGGGGGGTAGCTTTCTTT
- | TRBJ2-3 | TRBV11-2 | - | CASSLLLGAQYF | TGTGCCAGCAGCTTGCTTCTAGGGGCGCAGTATTTT
- | TRBJ1-5 | TRBV6-5 | - | CASARNRADQPQHF | TGTGCCAGCGCCCGCAACCGGGCCGATCAGCCCCAGCATTTT
- | TRBJ2-5 | TRBV5-8 | TRBD1 | CATTTGGPPSGAQYF | TGTGCCACTACGACAGGGGGCCCCCCCAGCGGGGCCCAGTACTTC
- | TRBJ2-4 | TRBV15 | - | CATSRGELLDF | TGTGCCACCAGCAGAGGGGAACTTTTGGACTTC
- | TRBJ1-5 | TRBV10-3 | - | CAISGLSNQPQHF | TGTGCCATCAGTGGCCTTAGCAATCAGCCCCAGCATTTT
- | TRBJ2-7 | TRBV7-9 | TRBD1 | CASSLASGTAYEQYF | TGTGCCAGCAGCTTAGCCTCCGGGACAGCCTACGAGCAGTACTTC
- | TRBJ2-5 | TRBV7-9 | - | CASSLGGGETQYF | TGTGCCAGCAGCTTAGGGGGTGGAGAGACCCAGTACTTC
- | TRBJ2-3 | TRBV20-1 | - | CSARARDTQYF | TGCAGTGCTAGAGCCCGGGATACGCAGTATTTT
- | TRBJ2-7 | TRBV4-1 | - | CASSQAPPKGPFYEQYF | TGCGCCAGCAGCCAAGCCCCCCCGAAAGGGCCCTTCTACGAGCAGTACTTC
- | TRBJ2-7 | TRBV2 | - | CASSDSSVWTRELQYF | TGTGCCAGCAGTGACTCCTCCGTCTGGACAAGGGAGTTGCAGTACTTC
- | TRBJ2-7 | TRBV6-1 | TRBD2 | CASSALAGTYEQYF | TGTGCCAGCAGTGCGCTAGCGGGGACCTACGAGCAGTACTTC
few | TRBJ2-1 | TRBV9 | TRBD1 | CASSVSGQGNNEQFF | TGTGCCAGCAGCGTAAGCGGACAGGGGAACAATGAGCAGTTCTTC
- | TRBJ2-7 | TRBV5-4 | TRBD2 | CASSEPGLAGGEQYF | TGTGCCAGCAGCGAACCGGGACTAGCGGGAGGAGAGCAGTACTTC
- | TRBJ2-1 | TRBV5-4 | - | CASGYRDYNEQFF | TGTGCCAGCGGCTACAGGGACTACAATGAGCAGTTCTTC
- | TRBJ1-6 | TRBV5-1 | - | CASSPLSDSYNSPLHF | TGCGCCAGCAGCCCGCTGAGCGACTCCTATAATTCACCCCTCCACTTT
- | TRBJ2-3 | TRBV6-1 | TRBD1 | CATNRGRTDTQYF | TGTGCCACGAACAGGGGACGCACAGATACGCAGTATTTT
- | TRBJ2-1 | TRBV28 | - | CASSYQWNEQFF | TGTGCCAGCAGTTACCAGTGGAATGAGCAGTTCTTC